Following are 6 T cell receptor beta chains from one sample sequenced in a study of blood T cell repertoires in COVID-19. Clones were read by immunoSEQ multiplex PCR, and TCRdb kept only the in-frame ones, dropping some. Of roughly 330,000 clones in the sample, roughly 88% were seen once. Sequencing was performed on peripheral blood. The receptors originated from a woman aged 45-59 years with acute or convalescent COVID-19.

This clone was recorded only once. CDR3 loop: CSVLGTSGSADTQYF. The CDR3 DNA reads TGCAGCGTCTTGGGGACTAGCGGGAGTGCTGATACGCAGTATTTT. The chain joins TRBV29-1 to TRBJ2-3, with 14 nucleotides matching TRBD2. J lost 6 bases, V lost 6 bases, and 8 bases had no gene match. Germline loops: CDR1 SQVTM, CDR2 ANQGSEA. This CDR3 has 15 amino acids.

This chain connects TRBV2 to TRBJ1-5, with 7 bases that match TRBD1. Unmatched junction bases numbered 10, after V lost 5 bases and J lost 6 bases. CDR1 SNHLY and CDR2 FYNNEI come from the germline V gene. The CDR3 extends over 15 amino acids. DNA for the CDR3: TGTGCCAGCAGTCGGGACAGCGGGCGGGGTCAGCCCCAGCATTTT. It translates to CASSRDSGRGQPQHF.

This clone was counted a few times. The chain couples TRBV19 to TRBJ1-5; 7 positions agree with TRBD1. This CDR3 comprises 15 residues. V shed 5 bases and J 0 bases; nucleotides not matched to a gene: 4. CDR1 and CDR2 from the germline V gene are LNHDA and SQIVND (reference sequence). The CDR3 is CASSRGTDSNQPQHF. The CDR3 DNA reads TGTGCCAGTAGTCGAGGGACAGATAGCAATCAGCCCCAGCATTTT.

V gene TRBV29-1 combines with J gene TRBJ1-2; 7 bases align to TRBD1. Per germline, CDR1 SQVTM and CDR2 ANQGSEA. This CDR3 spans 14 amino acids. V trimming: 2 bases; J trimming: 2 bases; junction bases outside the gene matches: 5. The CDR3 bases are TGCAGCGTTGAACTACAGGGGCTCAACTATGGCTACACCTTC. Protein: CSVELQGLNYGYTF.

This clone appeared a few times. At one boundary the junction diverges from the germline segment, which might be a read error. Other DNA sequences from this sample encode an identical CDR3 as well. The V and J genes are TRBV5-1 and TRBJ1-2; TRBD1 matches 9 bases. In germline, CDR1 is SGHRS, CDR2 YFSETQ. There are 13 residues in the CDR3. The CDR3 protein is CASSLGQGGGYTF. Here the CDR3 DNA reads TGCGCCAGCAGTTTGGGACAGGGCGGTGGCTACACCTTC.

The gene calls are TRBV3-1 (or the pseudogene TRBV3-2) and TRBJ2-7, with 9 bases identical to TRBD2. The CDR3 consists of 15 residues. With V trimmed by 4 bases and J by 4 bases, 8 bases remained unmatched. CDR1 is LGHDT and CDR2 is YNNKEL in the germline V gene (reference sequence). CDR3 protein: CASSRRSSGNYEQYF. The DNA of the CDR3 is TGTGCCAGCAGCCGGCGGTCTAGCGGGAATTACGAGCAGTACTTC.